One sample yielded the 9 T cell receptor beta chains listed below, sequenced in a study of shared clonotypes between healthy human individuals. The naive CD8 subset, CD45RO-negative cells positively selected for CCR7, excluded terminally differentiated effector memory CD45RA+ cells. TCRdb's copy holds only in-frame clones and misses some; the assay was immunoSEQ multiplex PCR. Of roughly 590,000 clones in the sample, nearly 97% were seen once. Input material: naive CD8+ T cells sorted from blood. These receptors originate from a woman aged 25 to 39 in good health.

This sequence joins TRBV19 and TRBJ1-5; weak D call: TRBD1 (5 bases). The germline V gene has CDR1 LNHDA and CDR2 SQIVND (reference sequence). V was trimmed by 0 bases and J by 0 bases, leaving 21 bases between them. There are 20 residues in the CDR3. CDR3 sequence: CASSIEEAGTETYSNQPQHF. CDR3 nucleotide sequence: TGTGCCAGTAGTATAGAAGAAGCCGGGACCGAAACTTATAGCAATCAGCCCCAGCATTTT.

The DNA of the CDR3 is TGTGCCAGCACCGACAGCCATTATGGCTACACCTTC. Translation: CASTDSHYGYTF. The chain carries TRBV28 and TRBJ1-2; D possibly corresponds to TRBD1 (5 bases). Per germline, CDR1 MDHEN and CDR2 SYDVKM. This CDR3 spans 12 amino acids. Between the trimmed V and J ends, which lost 7 bases and 5 bases, there was a span of 11 bases.

In DNA, the CDR3 is TGTGCCAGCAGGCCCCGGACTAGCGGGACCTACGAGCAGTACTTC. Translating gives CASRPRTSGTYEQYF. The chain couples TRBV28 to TRBJ2-7; TRBD2 agrees at 12 bases. The CDR3 has 15 residues. J was trimmed by 2 bases and V by 6 bases; bases with no gene match: 5. Looked up from germline, CDR1 is MDHEN and CDR2 is SYDVKM. The full variable domain, with the rest looked up from reference TRBV28 and TRBJ2-7, is DVKVTQSSRYLVKRTGEKVFLECVQDMDHENMFWYRQDPGLGLRLIYFSYDVKMKEKGDIPEGYSVSREKKERFSLILESASTNQTSMYLCASRPRTSGTYEQYFGPGTRLTVT.

This clone was detected only once. The rearrangement links TRBV4-1 to TRBJ2-1; TRBD2 matches 7 bases. The CDR3 spans 15 residues. V was clipped by 3 bases and J by 6 bases; unmatched bases: 8. Germline assignment: CDR1 MGHRA and CDR2 YSYEKL. The CDR3 region is CASSQGGSHSNEQFF. CDR3 nucleotide sequence: TGCGCCAGCAGCCAGGGCGGGAGTCACAGCAATGAGCAGTTCTTC.

Notes on this clone: The sample carries other DNA sequences with the same CDR3. The CDR3 sequence is CASSSAGEGDEQFF. The CDR3 DNA reads TGTGCCAGCAGTTCTGCGGGAGAGGGGGATGAGCAGTTCTTC. This rearrangement joins TRBV28 to TRBJ2-1; tentative D call: TRBD2 (7 bases). Trimming shortened V by 4 bases and J by 8 bases, and 15 bases separated the two germline ends. Germline V gene lookup returns CDR1 MDHEN and CDR2 SYDVKM. The CDR3 is made up of 14 amino acids. Based on the CDR3 plus reference TRBV28 and TRBJ2-1, the full variable domain is DVKVTQSSRYLVKRTGEKVFLECVQDMDHENMFWYRQDPGLGLRLIYFSYDVKMKEKGDIPEGYSVSREKKERFSLILESASTNQTSMYLCASSSAGEGDEQFFGPGTRLTVL.

The rearrangement uses TRBV3-1 (or the pseudogene TRBV3-2) and TRBJ1-6; D is ambiguous. The CDR3 is 8 amino acids. CDR1 and CDR2 (germline): LGHDT, YNNKEL (reference sequence). Trimming shortened V by 6 bases and J by 15 bases, and 3 bases separated the two germline ends. The CDR3 DNA reads TGTGCCAGCAGGCTCCTCCACTTT. It codes for CASRLLHF.

This clone was observed a single time. The rearrangement joins TRBV27 to TRBJ1-5, with 7 nucleotides matching TRBD1. CDR1 MNHEY and CDR2 SMNVEV come from the germline V gene (reference sequence). This CDR3 spans 18 amino acids. The V gene end was trimmed by 2 bases and the J gene end by 2 bases; junction bases not matched to a gene: 12. CDR3 sequence reads: CASSLRAIGGGGNQPQHF. The DNA for the CDR3 is TGTGCCAGCAGTTTAAGGGCTATAGGGGGCGGTGGCAATCAGCCCCAGCATTTT.

Here the CDR3 reads CASSLSGARYEQYF. The CDR3 nucleotides read TGTGCCAGCAGCCTGTCGGGAGCAAGGTACGAGCAGTACTTC. This chain links TRBV28 with TRBJ2-7; tentative D call: TRBD2 (6 bases). Trimming took 6 bases from V and 4 from J, leaving 16 bases between them. CDR1 and CDR2 (germline): MDHEN, SYDVKM. The CDR3 extends over 14 amino acids.

The V gene is TRBV7-9, the J gene TRBJ1-4; D is undetermined. V was clipped by 3 bases and J by 0 bases, with 8 bases between them. Germline CDR1 reads SEHNR; CDR2 reads FQNEAQ (reference sequence). This CDR3 spans 15 amino acids. The CDR3 DNA is TGTGCCAGCAGCTTCCCGGACTCAACTAATGAAAAACTGTTTTTT. It yields the protein CASSFPDSTNEKLFF.